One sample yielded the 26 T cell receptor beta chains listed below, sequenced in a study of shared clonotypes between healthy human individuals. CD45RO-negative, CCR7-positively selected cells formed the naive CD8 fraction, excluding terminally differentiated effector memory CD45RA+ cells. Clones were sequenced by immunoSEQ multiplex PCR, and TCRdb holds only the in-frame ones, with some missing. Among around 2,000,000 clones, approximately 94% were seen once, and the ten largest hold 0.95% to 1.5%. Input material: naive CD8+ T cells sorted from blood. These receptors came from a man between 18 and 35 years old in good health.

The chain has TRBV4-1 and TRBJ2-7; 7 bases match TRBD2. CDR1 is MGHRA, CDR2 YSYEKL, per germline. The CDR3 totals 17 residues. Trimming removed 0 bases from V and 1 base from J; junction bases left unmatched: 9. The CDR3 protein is CASSQDREGPNSYEQYF. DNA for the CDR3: TGCGCCAGCAGCCAAGATAGGGAGGGCCCCAATTCCTACGAGCAGTACTTC.

In DNA, the CDR3 is TGTGCCAGCAGAAACTACAATGAGCAGTTCTTC. Translated, it gives CASRNYNEQFF. V and J are TRBV28 and TRBJ2-1; D is uncertain. Per germline, CDR1 MDHEN and CDR2 SYDVKM. Trimming removed 6 bases at V and 3 bases at J, with 3 bases between. This CDR3 is built from 11 residues.

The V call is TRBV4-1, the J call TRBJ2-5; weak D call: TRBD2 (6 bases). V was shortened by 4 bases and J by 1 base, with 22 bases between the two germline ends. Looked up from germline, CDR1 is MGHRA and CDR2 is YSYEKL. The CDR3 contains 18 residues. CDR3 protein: CASSPDGDIGGTQETQYF. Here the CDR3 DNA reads TGCGCCAGCAGCCCGGATGGCGACATTGGCGGGACCCAAGAGACCCAGTACTTC.

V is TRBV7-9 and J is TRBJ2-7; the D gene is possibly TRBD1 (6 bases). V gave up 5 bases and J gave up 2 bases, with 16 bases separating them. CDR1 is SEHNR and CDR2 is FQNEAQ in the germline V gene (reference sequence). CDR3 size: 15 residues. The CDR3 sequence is CASSTDRSPTYEQYF. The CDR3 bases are TGTGCCAGCAGCACAGACAGGTCCCCAACCTACGAGCAGTACTTC. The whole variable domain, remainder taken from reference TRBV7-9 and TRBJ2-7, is DTGVSQNPRHKITKRGQNVTFRCDPISEHNRLYWYRQTLGQGPEFLTYFQNEAQLEKSRLLSDRFSAERPKGSFSTLEIQRTEQGDSAMYLCASSTDRSPTYEQYFGPGTRLTVT.

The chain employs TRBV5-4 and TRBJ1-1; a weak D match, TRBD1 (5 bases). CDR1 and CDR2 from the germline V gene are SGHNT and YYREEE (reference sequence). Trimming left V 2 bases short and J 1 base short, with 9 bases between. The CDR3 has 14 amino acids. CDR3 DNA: TGTGCCAGCAGCTTAGGGGACTCGAACACTGAAGCTTTCTTT. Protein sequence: CASSLGDSNTEAFF.

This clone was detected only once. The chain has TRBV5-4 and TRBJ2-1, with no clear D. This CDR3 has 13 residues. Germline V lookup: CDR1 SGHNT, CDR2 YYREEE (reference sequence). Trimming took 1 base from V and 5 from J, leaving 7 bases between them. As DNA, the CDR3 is TGTGCCAGCAGCTTGTCAAGGGACAATGAGCAGTTCTTC. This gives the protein CASSLSRDNEQFF.

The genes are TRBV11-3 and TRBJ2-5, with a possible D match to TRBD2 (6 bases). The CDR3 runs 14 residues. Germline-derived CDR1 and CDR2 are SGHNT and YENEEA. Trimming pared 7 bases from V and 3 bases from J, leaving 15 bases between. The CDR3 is CASIEWRGKETQYF. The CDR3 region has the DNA TGTGCCAGCATTGAATGGAGGGGCAAAGAGACCCAGTACTTC. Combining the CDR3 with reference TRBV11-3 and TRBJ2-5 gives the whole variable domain EAGVVQSPRYKIIEKKQPVAFWCNPISGHNTLYWYLQNLGQGPELLIRYENEEAVDDSQLPKDRFSAERLKGVDSTLKIQPAELGDSAVYLCASIEWRGKETQYFGPGTRLLVL.

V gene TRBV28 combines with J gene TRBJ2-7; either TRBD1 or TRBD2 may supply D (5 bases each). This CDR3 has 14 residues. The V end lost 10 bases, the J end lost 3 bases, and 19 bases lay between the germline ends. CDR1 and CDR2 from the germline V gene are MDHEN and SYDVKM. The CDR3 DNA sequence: TGTGCCACCTCGGATGAGGGGCTCCGCTACGAGCAGTACTTC. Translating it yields CATSDEGLRYEQYF.

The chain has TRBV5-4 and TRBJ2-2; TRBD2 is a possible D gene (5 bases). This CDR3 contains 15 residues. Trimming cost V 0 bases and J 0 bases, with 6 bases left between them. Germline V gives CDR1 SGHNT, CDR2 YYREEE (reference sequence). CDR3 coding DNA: TGTGCCAGCAGCTTGGGACTAACGAACACCGGGGAGCTGTTTTTT. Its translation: CASSLGLTNTGELFF. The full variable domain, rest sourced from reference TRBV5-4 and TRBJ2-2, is ETGVTQSPTHLIKTRGQQVTLRCSSQSGHNTVSWYQQALGQGPQFIFQYYREEENGRGNFPPRFSGLQFPNYSSELNVNALELDDSALYLCASSLGLTNTGELFFGEGSRLTVL.

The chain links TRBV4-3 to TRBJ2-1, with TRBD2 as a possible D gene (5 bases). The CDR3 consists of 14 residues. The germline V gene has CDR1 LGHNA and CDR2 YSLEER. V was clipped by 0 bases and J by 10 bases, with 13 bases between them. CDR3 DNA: TGCGCCAGCAGCCAAGATTACTGGGGAGTCGAGCAGTTCTTC. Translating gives CASSQDYWGVEQFF.

The CDR3 region has the DNA TGTGCCAGCAGCTTCGAAACAGGGTCGAGTTCCGAGCAGTACTTC. Protein sequence: CASSFETGSSSEQYF. The rearrangement uses TRBV7-9 and TRBJ2-7; weak D call: TRBD1 (6 bases). The V end lost 3 bases, the J end lost 6 bases, and 18 bases lay between the germline ends. CDR3 length: 15 amino acids. The germline gives CDR1 SEHNR, CDR2 FQNEAQ (reference sequence).

The CDR3 protein is CASSLIRGPYNEQFF. The CDR3, as DNA: TGTGCCAGCAGCTTAATCAGGGGACCCTACAATGAGCAGTTCTTC. The chain recombines TRBV7-3 with TRBJ2-1, with a weak D call TRBD1 (6 bases). The CDR3 contains 15 residues. CDR1 and CDR2 from the germline V gene are SGHTA and FQGTGA. V was cut by 1 base and J by 2 bases, with 9 bases left in between.

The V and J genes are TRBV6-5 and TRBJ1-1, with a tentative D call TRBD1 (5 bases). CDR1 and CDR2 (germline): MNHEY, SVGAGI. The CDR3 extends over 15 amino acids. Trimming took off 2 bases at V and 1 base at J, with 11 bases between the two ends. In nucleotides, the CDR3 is TGTGCCAGCAGTTACACAGGCTCCTGGAACACTGAAGCTTTCTTT. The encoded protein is CASSYTGSWNTEAFF.

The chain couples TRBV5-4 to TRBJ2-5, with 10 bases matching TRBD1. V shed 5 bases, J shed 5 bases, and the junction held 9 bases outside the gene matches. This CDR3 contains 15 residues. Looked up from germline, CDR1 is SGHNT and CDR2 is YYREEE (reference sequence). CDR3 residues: CASRTTGGEEETQYF. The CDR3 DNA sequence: TGTGCCAGCAGGACGACAGGGGGCGAGGAGGAGACCCAGTACTTC.

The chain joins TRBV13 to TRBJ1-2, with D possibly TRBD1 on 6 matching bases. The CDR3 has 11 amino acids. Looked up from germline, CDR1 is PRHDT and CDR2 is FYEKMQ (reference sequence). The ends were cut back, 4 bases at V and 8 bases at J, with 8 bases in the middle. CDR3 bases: TGTGCCAGCAGCTGGGGGGGCGGCTACACCTTC. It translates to CASSWGGGYTF.

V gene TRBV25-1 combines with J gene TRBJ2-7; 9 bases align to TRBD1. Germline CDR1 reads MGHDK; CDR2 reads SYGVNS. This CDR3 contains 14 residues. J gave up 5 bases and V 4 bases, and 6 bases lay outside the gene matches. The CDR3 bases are TGTGCCAGCAGTGCGGGGACAGGGTATAACGAGCAGTACTTC. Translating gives CASSAGTGYNEQYF.

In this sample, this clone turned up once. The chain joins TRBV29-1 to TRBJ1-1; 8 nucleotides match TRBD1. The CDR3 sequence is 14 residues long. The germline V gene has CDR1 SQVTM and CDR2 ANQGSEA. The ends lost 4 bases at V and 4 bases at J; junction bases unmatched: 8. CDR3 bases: TGCAGCGTTGCGTTTGGGACAGGTGGCACTGAAGCTTTCTTT. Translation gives CSVAFGTGGTEAFF.

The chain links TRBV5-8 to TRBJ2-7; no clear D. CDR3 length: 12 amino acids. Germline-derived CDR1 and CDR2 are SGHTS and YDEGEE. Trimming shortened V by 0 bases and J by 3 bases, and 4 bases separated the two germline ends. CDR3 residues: CASSLEFYEQYF. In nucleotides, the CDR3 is TGTGCCAGCAGCTTGGAGTTCTACGAGCAGTACTTC. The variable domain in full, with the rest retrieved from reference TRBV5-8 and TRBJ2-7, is EAGVTQSPTHLIKTRGQQATLRCSPISGHTSVYWYQQALGLGLQFLLWYDEGEERNRGNFPPRFSGRQFPNYSSELNVNALELEDSALYLCASSLEFYEQYFGPGTRLTVT.

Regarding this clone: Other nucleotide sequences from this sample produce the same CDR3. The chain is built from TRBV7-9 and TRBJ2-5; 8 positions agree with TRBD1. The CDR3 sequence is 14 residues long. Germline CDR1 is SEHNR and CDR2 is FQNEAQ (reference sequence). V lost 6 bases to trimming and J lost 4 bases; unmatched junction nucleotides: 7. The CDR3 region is CASSFTGGLETQYF. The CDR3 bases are TGTGCCAGCAGTTTTACAGGGGGTCTAGAGACCCAGTACTTC.

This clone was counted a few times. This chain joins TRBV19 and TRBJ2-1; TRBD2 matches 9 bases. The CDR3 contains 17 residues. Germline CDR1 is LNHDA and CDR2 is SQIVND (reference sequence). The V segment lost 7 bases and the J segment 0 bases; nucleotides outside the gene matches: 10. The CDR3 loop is CASTSRTSERSYNEQFF. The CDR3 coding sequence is TGTGCCAGTACCTCAAGGACTAGCGAACGCTCCTACAATGAGCAGTTCTTC.

The CDR3 region is CASSQTDKVVQYF. The CDR3 DNA reads as TGCGCCAGCAGCCAGACGGACAAGGTAGTGCAGTACTTC. This chain uses TRBV4-1 with TRBJ2-7, with a tentative D call TRBD1 (5 bases). CDR1 and CDR2 (germline): MGHRA, YSYEKL. Trimming shortened V by 3 bases and J by 9 bases, and 15 bases separated the two germline ends. The CDR3 sequence is 13 residues long.

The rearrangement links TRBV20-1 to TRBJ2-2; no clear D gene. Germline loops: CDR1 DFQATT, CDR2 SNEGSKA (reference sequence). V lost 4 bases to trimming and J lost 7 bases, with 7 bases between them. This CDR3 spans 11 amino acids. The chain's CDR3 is CSAILVGELFF. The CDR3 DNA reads TGCAGTGCTATTTTGGTCGGGGAGCTGTTTTTT.

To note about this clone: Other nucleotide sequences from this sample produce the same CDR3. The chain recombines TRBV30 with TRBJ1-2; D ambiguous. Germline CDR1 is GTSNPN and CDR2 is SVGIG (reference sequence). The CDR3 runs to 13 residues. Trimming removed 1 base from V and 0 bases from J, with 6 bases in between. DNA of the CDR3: TGTGCCTGGAGTGCAGGAACTAACTATGGCTACACCTTC. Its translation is CAWSAGTNYGYTF.

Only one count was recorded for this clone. This CDR3 is CASSLDAGPLAKNIQYF. CDR3 coding DNA: TGTGCCAGCAGCTTGGATGCAGGGCCTCTAGCCAAAAACATTCAGTACTTC. V is TRBV5-6 and J is TRBJ2-4, with D perhaps TRBD1 (5 bases). V dropped 0 bases and J dropped 0 bases, with 13 bases sitting between them. The germline V gene encodes CDR1 SGHDT and CDR2 YYEEEE. This CDR3 comprises 17 residues.

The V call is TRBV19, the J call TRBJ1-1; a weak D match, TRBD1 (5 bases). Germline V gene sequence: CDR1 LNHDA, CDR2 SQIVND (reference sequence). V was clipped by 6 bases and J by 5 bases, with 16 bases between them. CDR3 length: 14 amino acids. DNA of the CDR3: TGTGCCAGTAGAACCGGGACCCCAAGAACTGAAGCTTTCTTT. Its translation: CASRTGTPRTEAFF. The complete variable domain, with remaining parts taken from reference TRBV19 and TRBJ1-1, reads DGGITQSPKYLFRKEGQNVTLSCEQNLNHDAMYWYRQDPGQGLRLIYYSQIVNDFQKGDIAEGYSVSREKKESFPLTVTSAQKNPTAFYLCASRTGTPRTEAFFGQGTRLTVV.

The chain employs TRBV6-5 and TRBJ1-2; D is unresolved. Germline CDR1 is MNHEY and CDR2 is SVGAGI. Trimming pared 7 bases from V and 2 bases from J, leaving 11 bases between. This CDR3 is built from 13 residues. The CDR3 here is CASTLKPNYGYTF. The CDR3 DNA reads TGTGCCAGCACCTTAAAACCAAACTATGGCTACACCTTC.